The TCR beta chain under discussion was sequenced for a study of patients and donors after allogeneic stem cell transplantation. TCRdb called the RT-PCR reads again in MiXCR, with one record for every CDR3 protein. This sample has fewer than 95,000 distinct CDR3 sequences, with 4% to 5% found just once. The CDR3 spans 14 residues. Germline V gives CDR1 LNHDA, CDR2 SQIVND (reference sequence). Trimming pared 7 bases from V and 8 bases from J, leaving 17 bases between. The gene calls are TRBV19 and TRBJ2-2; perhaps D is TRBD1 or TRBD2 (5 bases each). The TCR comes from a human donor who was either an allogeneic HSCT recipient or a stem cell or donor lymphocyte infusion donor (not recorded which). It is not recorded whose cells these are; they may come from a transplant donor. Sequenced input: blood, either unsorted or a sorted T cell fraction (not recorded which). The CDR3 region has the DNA TGTGCCAGTAATCCGGGGCCCTCAGGAGGGGAGCTGTTTTTT. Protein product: CASNPGPSGGELFF.